Each of the 31 T cell receptor beta chains below was sequenced from the same sample in a study of cytomegalovirus exposure and HLA in healthy donors. A multiplex PCR was run with 60 Vbeta primers and 13 Jbeta primers. Some clones are missing from TCRdb's copy, which holds only in-frame ones; the method was immunoSEQ multiplex PCR. There are approximately 150,000 clones in the sample; roughly 80% occur only once, and less than 3.5% lies in the top ten. Sequenced input: PBMCs. The receptors were gathered from a woman aged 25 to 39 in good health and CMV-seronegative.

The V call is TRBV4-3, the J call TRBJ2-2; TRBD2 matches at 8 bases. The CDR3 covers 14 residues. V lost 4 bases, J lost 6 bases, and 4 bases stayed unmatched. The germline V gene encodes CDR1 LGHNA and CDR2 YSLEER. CDR3 nucleotides: TGCGCCAGCAGCCCGGGACTAGTGGCCGGGGAGCTGTTTTTT. Translating gives CASSPGLVAGELFF.

This clone appeared a few times. The chain has TRBV2 and TRBJ1-1; D uncertain. The germline V gene has CDR1 SNHLY and CDR2 FYNNEI. This CDR3 region has 12 residues. With 6 bases removed from V and 5 bases from J, the gap between germline ends came to 10 bases. The CDR3 reads CASRRTGTEAFF. The CDR3 DNA is TGTGCCAGCAGGAGGACGGGAACTGAAGCTTTCTTT.

J is TRBJ1-5 and V is TRBV6-6, with 9 bases matching TRBD1. CDR1 is MNHNY and CDR2 is SVGAGI in the germline V gene (reference sequence). Trimming took 7 bases from V and 4 from J; bases not matched to a gene: 11. The CDR3 spans 16 residues. The DNA of the CDR3 is TGTGCCAGCACTTCGACAGGGGGTAGGTTGAATCAGCCCCAGCATTTT. Its protein product is CASTSTGGRLNQPQHF.

The chain has TRBV7-2 and TRBJ1-4; D not certain. V lost 3 bases and J lost 4, with 9 bases in between. Germline-derived CDR1 and CDR2 are SGHTA and FQGNSA. There are 14 residues in the CDR3. CDR3 sequence (DNA): TGTGCCAGCAGCTTCGACGGACTTAATGAAAAACTGTTTTTT. As protein: CASSFDGLNEKLFF. Full variable domain (rest looked up from reference TRBV7-2 and TRBJ1-4): GAGVSQSPSNKVTEKGKDVELRCDPISGHTALYWYRQSLGQGLEFLIYFQGNSAPDKSGLPSDRFSAERTGGSVSTLTIQRTQQEDSAVYLCASSFDGLNEKLFFGSGTQLSVL.

The V and J genes are TRBV19 and TRBJ1-3; a weak D match, TRBD1 (5 bases). V lost 9 bases and J 4 bases, leaving 13 bases between the germline ends. Germline assignment: CDR1 LNHDA and CDR2 SQIVND (reference sequence). This CDR3 comprises 13 residues. DNA of the CDR3: TGTGCCAGCGCAAGGGGTTACGGAAACACCATATATTTT. It codes for CASARGYGNTIYF.

CDR3 nucleotide sequence: TGTGCCAGTAGTATTAGTACAGGGTTAACCGGGGAGCTGTTTTTT. Translated: CASSISTGLTGELFF. The V call is TRBV19, the J call TRBJ2-2; tentative D call: TRBD1 (6 bases). Germline values: CDR1 LNHDA, CDR2 SQIVND (reference sequence). Trimming shortened V by 3 bases and J by 5 bases, and 13 bases separated the two germline ends. The CDR3 totals 15 residues. The entire variable domain, with the rest obtained from reference TRBV19 and TRBJ2-2, is as follows: DGGITQSPKYLFRKEGQNVTLSCEQNLNHDAMYWYRQDPGQGLRLIYYSQIVNDFQKGDIAEGYSVSREKKESFPLTVTSAQKNPTAFYLCASSISTGLTGELFFGEGSRLTVL.

The chain carries TRBV5-1 and TRBJ1-4; TRBD1 is a possible D gene (6 bases). V was trimmed by 4 bases and J by 0 bases, leaving 13 bases between them. CDR1 is SGHRS, CDR2 YFSETQ, per germline. The CDR3 runs 16 residues. CDR3 protein: CASSKAGVATNEKLFF. Here the CDR3 DNA reads TGCGCCAGCAGCAAAGCAGGGGTTGCAACTAATGAAAAACTGTTTTTT. Based on the CDR3 plus reference TRBV5-1 and TRBJ1-4, the full variable domain is KAGVTQTPRYLIKTRGQQVTLSCSPISGHRSVSWYQQTPGQGLQFLFEYFSETQRNKGNFPGRFSGRQFSNSRSEMNVSTLELGDSALYLCASSKAGVATNEKLFFGSGTQLSVL.

The V gene is TRBV7-9, the J gene TRBJ1-1; no clear D. CDR3 length: 13 residues. Germline CDR1 is SEHNR and CDR2 is FQNEAQ (reference sequence). Trimming pared 7 bases from V and 1 base from J, leaving 10 bases between. The chain's CDR3 is CASIFLENTEAFF. The CDR3 nucleotides are TGTGCCAGCATTTTCTTAGAGAACACTGAAGCTTTCTTT.

The chain couples TRBV29-1 to TRBJ1-2, with D maybe TRBD1 (5 bases). Germline CDR1 SQVTM, CDR2 ANQGSEA. Deletions cut 7 bases from V and 4 bases from J, with 13 bases between. This CDR3 spans 12 amino acids. The CDR3 spells CSAGTEGYGYTF. For the CDR3, the DNA is TGCAGCGCCGGGACGGAGGGCTATGGCTACACCTTC.

This CDR3 reads CASSLLAGDGEQYF. Here the CDR3 DNA reads TGTGCCAGCAGCTTACTAGCGGGGGACGGCGAGCAGTACTTC. The rearrangement joins TRBV2 to TRBJ2-7; 11 bases are shared with TRBD2. The junction had 7 bases not matched to a gene; V was cut back by 6 bases and J by 6 bases. This CDR3 region has 14 residues. Germline V CDR1 and CDR2: SNHLY, FYNNEI.

This clone was found a few times. The chain couples TRBV27 to TRBJ1-1; D remains ambiguous. The CDR3 contains 12 residues. Germline V gives CDR1 MNHEY, CDR2 SMNVEV (reference sequence). The V gene lost 2 bases and the J gene lost 11 bases, with 12 bases spanning the gap. The DNA for the CDR3 is TGTGCCAGCAGTTTAATAGGGAGACGCGCTTTCTTT. It codes for CASSLIGRRAFF.

The rearrangement uses TRBV7-3 and TRBJ2-2; D uncertain. V was pared by 9 bases and J by 0 bases, with 8 bases between. The length of the CDR3 is 13 residues. Germline loops: CDR1 SGHTA, CDR2 FQGTGA. CDR3 DNA: TGTGCCAGTAGAGGAGCGAACACCGGGGAGCTGTTTTTT. It codes for CASRGANTGELFF.

This chain links TRBV9 with TRBJ2-2; D is possibly TRBD2 (6 bases). V lost 0 bases and J 7 bases, leaving 13 bases between the germline ends. Germline values: CDR1 SGDLS, CDR2 YYNGEE. The CDR3 contains 15 residues. The CDR3 reads CASSVGTTLHGELFF. The CDR3, as DNA: TGTGCCAGCAGCGTAGGGACTACCTTACACGGGGAGCTGTTTTTT.

The genes are TRBV30 and TRBJ1-1; unclear D gene. The CDR3 has 13 residues. Trimming left V 0 bases short and J 1 base short, with 6 bases between. Germline-derived CDR1 and CDR2 are GTSNPN and SVGIG (reference sequence). CDR3 sequence reads: CAWSVHPNTEAFF. The CDR3 nucleotides read TGTGCCTGGAGTGTACATCCGAACACTGAAGCTTTCTTT.

V and J are TRBV2 and TRBJ2-2; 7 nucleotides line up with TRBD1. Germline CDR1 reads SNHLY; CDR2 reads FYNNEI. The CDR3 has 14 amino acids. The V and J ends lost 6 bases and 4 bases, in that order; junction bases with no gene match: 5. The chain's CDR3 is CASRLTGATGELFF. CDR3 bases: TGTGCCAGCAGACTAACAGGGGCCACCGGGGAGCTGTTTTTT.

The chain links TRBV7-7 to TRBJ2-1, with 10 bases identical to TRBD2. CDR3 length: 14 residues. The V gene's germline CDR1 is SSHAT and CDR2 FNYEAQ (reference sequence). J lost 9 bases, V lost 5 bases, and 7 bases had no gene match. The CDR3 bases are TGTGCCAGCAGCAACAGATTAGCGGGAGGTGAGCAGTTCTTC. Residues: CASSNRLAGGEQFF.

The chain uses TRBV10-3 and TRBJ2-1; unclear D gene. Germline V lookup: CDR1 ENHRY, CDR2 SYGVKD. V dropped 3 bases and J dropped 8 bases, with 11 bases sitting between them. There are 13 residues in the CDR3. The CDR3: CAISDRVSDEQFF. CDR3 bases: TGTGCCATCAGTGATCGGGTTTCAGATGAGCAGTTCTTC.

V gene TRBV10-3 combines with J gene TRBJ1-1, with D tentatively TRBD1 (5 bases). This CDR3 has 13 amino acids. The germline V gene has CDR1 ENHRY and CDR2 SYGVKD. V dropped 3 bases and J dropped 6 bases, with 11 bases sitting between them. The CDR3 sequence: CAISERGGAEAFF. CDR3 coding DNA: TGTGCCATCAGTGAAAGGGGTGGTGCTGAAGCTTTCTTT.

This clone was seen many times. V gene TRBV5-6 combines with J gene TRBJ1-1; no reliable D call. The CDR3 loop spans 13 amino acids. Trimming removed 0 bases from V and 4 bases from J, with 7 bases in between. From germline, CDR1 is SGHDT and CDR2 YYEEEE. The CDR3: CASSLAAVTEAFF. CDR3 DNA: TGTGCCAGCAGCTTGGCCGCGGTCACTGAAGCTTTCTTT.

For the CDR3, the DNA is TGTGCCAGCAGCTCCCCGATTAGGCCTAGCGGGGGATTAGATACGCAGTATTTT. This gives the protein CASSSPIRPSGGLDTQYF. The chain links TRBV7-9 to TRBJ2-3, with 10 bases that match TRBD2. V shed 4 bases, J shed 5 bases, and the junction held 15 bases outside the gene matches. CDR1 and CDR2 (germline): SEHNR, FQNEAQ (reference sequence). This CDR3 spans 18 amino acids.

This clone was seen only a few times. This chain uses TRBV6-1 with TRBJ1-3; D is ambiguous. The CDR3 has 13 amino acids. Germline CDR1 MNHNS, CDR2 SASEGT. Between the trimmed V and J ends, which lost 7 bases and 0 bases, there was a span of 7 bases. The CDR3 DNA sequence: TGTGCCAGCACGGGTTTCTCTGGAAACACCATATATTTT. It yields the protein CASTGFSGNTIYF.

The chain is built from TRBV21-1 and TRBJ2-2; whether TRBD2, the table's D call, matches the DNA was not checked. TRBV21-1 is a known pseudogene. CDR3 size: 16 residues. This CDR3 reads CASSKDLAGRAGELFF. As DNA, the CDR3 is TGTGCCAGCAGCAAAGATCTAGCGGGGCGGGCCGGGGAGCTGTTTTTT.

The chain is built from TRBV11-3 and TRBJ2-6; 9 nucleotides line up with TRBD1. Germline V gene lookup returns CDR1 SGHNT and CDR2 YENEEA. Losses at the gene ends were 5 bases for V and 4 bases for J; bases not matched to a gene: 9. This CDR3 is 17 amino acids long. The CDR3 reads CASSPGTGLWGANVLTF. As DNA, the CDR3 is TGTGCCAGCAGCCCGGGGACAGGGTTGTGGGGGGCCAACGTCCTGACTTTC.

This clone turned up a few times. The chain recombines TRBV6-1 with TRBJ2-2; 13 bases fit TRBD2. Germline V gene data show CDR1 as MNHNS and CDR2 as SASEGT. This CDR3 contains 15 residues. Trimming took 4 bases from V and 8 from J; bases not matched to a gene: 4. The CDR3 here is CASSGTSGGRGELFF. CDR3 nucleotides: TGTGCCAGCAGTGGGACTAGCGGGGGAAGGGGGGAGCTGTTTTTT.

The V call is TRBV2, the J call TRBJ2-3; the D is unclear. Germline V lookup: CDR1 SNHLY, CDR2 FYNNEI. V lost 4 bases, J lost 2 bases, and 13 bases lay in between. The CDR3 length is 15 residues. The CDR3 coding sequence is TGTGCCAGCAGTGGGTCAGGCCCAACCACAGATACGCAGTATTTT. This sequence encodes CASSGSGPTTDTQYF.

This clone was seen just once. The chain employs TRBV14 and TRBJ2-5; 10 bases are a match to TRBD1. The J call may be wrong; the DNA end is better matched by TRBJ2-7. Germline CDR1 and CDR2: SGHDN and FVKESK. The CDR3 length is 16 residues. The CDR3 sequence is CASSQDLRTGGHEQYF. CDR3 sequence (DNA): TGTGCCAGCAGCCAAGATCTTAGGACAGGGGGACACGAGCAGTACTTC.

The chain links TRBV7-3 to TRBJ2-2; no reliable D call. V lost 4 bases and J 4 bases, leaving 13 bases between the germline ends. From germline, CDR1 is SGHTA and CDR2 FQGTGA. The CDR3 is made up of 15 amino acids. The CDR3 region is CASSSQARGTGELFF. The CDR3 bases are TGTGCCAGCAGCTCTCAAGCGCGTGGCACCGGGGAGCTGTTTTTT.

This clone showed up just once. V gene TRBV7-2 combines with J gene TRBJ2-3, with unresolved D. Deletions cut 2 bases from V and 5 bases from J, with 5 bases between. The CDR3 covers 12 residues. Germline loops: CDR1 SGHTA, CDR2 FQGNSA. CDR3 in amino acids: CASSLRVDTQYF. Written as DNA, the CDR3 is TGTGCCAGCAGCTTACGGGTAGATACGCAGTATTTT.

The chain couples TRBV11-3 to TRBJ2-1; unclear D gene. Trimming removed 1 base at V and 8 bases at J, with 12 bases between. This CDR3 is built from 14 residues. Germline loops: CDR1 SGHNT, CDR2 YENEEA. The CDR3 protein is CASSLGFASDEQFF. In DNA form, the CDR3 reads TGTGCCAGCAGCTTAGGCTTCGCTTCGGATGAGCAGTTCTTC.

V is TRBV7-2 and J is TRBJ2-7; 7 bases line up with TRBD2. With 3 bases clipped from V and 4 bases from J, the junction kept 12 bases outside the gene matches. The CDR3 is 16 amino acids. The germline CDR1 and CDR2 sequences are SGHTA and FQGNSA. The CDR3 DNA follows: TGTGCCAGCAGCTTGGGCTTTGCGGGAGATCATTACGAGCAGTACTTC. This gives the protein CASSLGFAGDHYEQYF. The complete variable domain, with remaining parts taken from reference TRBV7-2 and TRBJ2-7, reads GAGVSQSPSNKVTEKGKDVELRCDPISGHTALYWYRQSLGQGLEFLIYFQGNSAPDKSGLPSDRFSAERTGGSVSTLTIQRTQQEDSAVYLCASSLGFAGDHYEQYFGPGTRLTVT.

J is TRBJ1-6 and V is TRBV9; 7 bases align to TRBD1. This CDR3 comprises 15 residues. J lost 7 bases, V lost 3 bases, and 7 bases had no gene match. Germline V gives CDR1 SGDLS, CDR2 YYNGEE. CDR3 amino acids: CASSGDRAGNSPLHF. CDR3 nucleotide sequence: TGTGCCAGCAGCGGAGACAGGGCGGGGAATTCACCCCTCCACTTT.